Here is one T cell receptor beta chain with its context. The data stem from a study of STAT5B mutations in CD4+ large granular lymphocyte leukemia. Some clones are missing from TCRdb's copy, which holds only in-frame ones; the method was immunoSEQ multiplex PCR. Among almost 30,000 clones listed, more than 60% were seen once. The V gene end was trimmed by 0 bases and the J gene end by 3 bases; junction bases not matched to a gene: 5. Germline V gene sequence: CDR1 MNHEY, CDR2 SVGAGI. This CDR3 region has 16 residues. Sequenced sample: CD4+ T cells from blood buffy coats. The receptor was derived from a human donor in good health. The chain joins TRBV6-5 to TRBJ2-1, with TRBD1 matching over 7 bases. CDR3 sequence: CASSYSETGFYNEQFF. In DNA, the CDR3 is TGTGCCAGCAGTTACTCTGAGACAGGGTTCTACAATGAGCAGTTCTTC.